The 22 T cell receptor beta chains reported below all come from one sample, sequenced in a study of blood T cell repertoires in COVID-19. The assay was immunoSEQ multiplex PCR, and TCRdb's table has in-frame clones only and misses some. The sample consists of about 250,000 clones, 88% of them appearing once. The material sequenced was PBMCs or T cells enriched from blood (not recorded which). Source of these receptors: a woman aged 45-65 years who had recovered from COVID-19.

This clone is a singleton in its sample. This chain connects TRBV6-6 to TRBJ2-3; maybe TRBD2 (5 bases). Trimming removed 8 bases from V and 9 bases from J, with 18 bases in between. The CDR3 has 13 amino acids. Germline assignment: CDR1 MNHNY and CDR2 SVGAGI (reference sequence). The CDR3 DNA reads TGTGCCAGCTCCCCCTACGACGGGAAGACGCAGTATTTT. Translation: CASSPYDGKTQYF.

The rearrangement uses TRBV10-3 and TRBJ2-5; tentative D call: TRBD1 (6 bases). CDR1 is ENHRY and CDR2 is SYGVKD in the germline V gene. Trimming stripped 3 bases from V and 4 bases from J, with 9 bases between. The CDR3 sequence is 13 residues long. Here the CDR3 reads CAISEQGRETQYF. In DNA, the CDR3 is TGTGCCATCAGTGAACAGGGACGAGAGACCCAGTACTTC.

This CDR3 reads CAWSSPGLRNTEAFF. The CDR3 nucleotides read TGTGCCTGGAGTTCTCCGGGACTTAGGAACACTGAAGCTTTCTTT. This chain joins TRBV30 and TRBJ1-1; tentatively, D is TRBD1 (5 bases). Germline V gene data show CDR1 as GTSNPN and CDR2 as SVGIG (reference sequence). The CDR3 totals 15 residues. Trimming cost V 2 bases and J 1 base, with 14 bases left between them.

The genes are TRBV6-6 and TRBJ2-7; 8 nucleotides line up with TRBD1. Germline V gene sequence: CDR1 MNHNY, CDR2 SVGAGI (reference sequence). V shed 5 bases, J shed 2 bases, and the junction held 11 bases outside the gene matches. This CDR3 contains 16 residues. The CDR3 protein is CASSRGVATGAYEQYF. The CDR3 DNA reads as TGTGCCAGCAGTCGCGGGGTGGCGACAGGGGCCTACGAGCAGTACTTC.

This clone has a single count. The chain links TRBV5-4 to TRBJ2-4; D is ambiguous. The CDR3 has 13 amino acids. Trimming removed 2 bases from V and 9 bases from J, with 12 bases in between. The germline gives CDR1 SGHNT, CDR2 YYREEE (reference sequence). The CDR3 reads CASSFDTPGIQYF. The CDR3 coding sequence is TGTGCCAGCAGCTTCGATACCCCGGGCATTCAGTACTTC.

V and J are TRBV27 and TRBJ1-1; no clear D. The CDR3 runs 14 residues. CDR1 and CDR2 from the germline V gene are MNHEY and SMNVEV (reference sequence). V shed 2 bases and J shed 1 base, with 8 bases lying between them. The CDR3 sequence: CASSLIHQNTEAFF. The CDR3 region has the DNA TGTGCCAGCAGTTTAATTCATCAGAACACTGAAGCTTTCTTT.

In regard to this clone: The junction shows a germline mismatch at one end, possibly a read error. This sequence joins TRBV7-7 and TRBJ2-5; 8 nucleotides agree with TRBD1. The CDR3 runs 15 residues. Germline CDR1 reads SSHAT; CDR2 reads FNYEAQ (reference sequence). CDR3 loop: CASSRGTGGQETQYF. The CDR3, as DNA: TGTGCTAGCAGCAGAGGGACAGGCGGACAAGAGACCCAGTACTTC.

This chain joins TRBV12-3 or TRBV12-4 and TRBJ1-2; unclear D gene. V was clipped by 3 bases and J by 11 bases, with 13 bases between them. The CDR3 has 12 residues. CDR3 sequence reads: CASSFVGLAYTF. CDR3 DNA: TGTGCCAGCAGTTTTGTCGGGTTGGCGTACACCTTC.

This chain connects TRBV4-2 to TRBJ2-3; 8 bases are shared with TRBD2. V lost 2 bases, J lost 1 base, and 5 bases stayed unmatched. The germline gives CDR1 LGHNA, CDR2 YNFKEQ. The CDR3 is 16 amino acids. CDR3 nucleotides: TGTGCCAGCAGCCAAACACCGGGACTAGGCACAGATACGCAGTATTTT. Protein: CASSQTPGLGTDTQYF.

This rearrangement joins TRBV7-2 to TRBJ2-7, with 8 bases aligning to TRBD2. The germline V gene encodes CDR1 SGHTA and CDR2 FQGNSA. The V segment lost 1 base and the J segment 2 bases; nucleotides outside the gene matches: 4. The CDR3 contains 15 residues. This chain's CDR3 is CASSLGSGVPYEQYF. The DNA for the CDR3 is TGTGCCAGCAGCTTAGGTAGCGGGGTTCCCTACGAGCAGTACTTC.

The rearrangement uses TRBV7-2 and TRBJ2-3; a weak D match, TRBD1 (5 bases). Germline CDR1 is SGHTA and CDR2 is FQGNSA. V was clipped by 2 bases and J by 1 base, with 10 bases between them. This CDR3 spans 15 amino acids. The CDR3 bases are TGTGCCAGCAGCTTACTGAGCAGGGGCACAGATACGCAGTATTTT. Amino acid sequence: CASSLLSRGTDTQYF.

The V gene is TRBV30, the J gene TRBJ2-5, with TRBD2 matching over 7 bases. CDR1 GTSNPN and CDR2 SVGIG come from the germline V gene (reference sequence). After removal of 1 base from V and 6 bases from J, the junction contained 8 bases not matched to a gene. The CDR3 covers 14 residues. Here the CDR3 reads CAWSAGGGLKTQYF. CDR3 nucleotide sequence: TGTGCCTGGAGTGCGGGGGGAGGACTGAAGACCCAGTACTTC.

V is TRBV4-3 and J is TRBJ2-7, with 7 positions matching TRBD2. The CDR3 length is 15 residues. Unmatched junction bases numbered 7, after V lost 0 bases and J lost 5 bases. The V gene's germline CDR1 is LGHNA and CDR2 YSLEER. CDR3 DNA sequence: TGCGCCAGCAGCCAAGAGGCGGGAGTTACGAACGAGCAGTACTTC. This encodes CASSQEAGVTNEQYF.

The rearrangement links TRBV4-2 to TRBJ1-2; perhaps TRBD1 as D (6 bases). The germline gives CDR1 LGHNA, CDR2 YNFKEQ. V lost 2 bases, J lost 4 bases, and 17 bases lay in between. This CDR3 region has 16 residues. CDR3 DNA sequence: TGTGCCAGCAGCCAAAACAGGGACCGGTCGTCCTATGGCTACACCTTC. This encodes CASSQNRDRSSYGYTF.

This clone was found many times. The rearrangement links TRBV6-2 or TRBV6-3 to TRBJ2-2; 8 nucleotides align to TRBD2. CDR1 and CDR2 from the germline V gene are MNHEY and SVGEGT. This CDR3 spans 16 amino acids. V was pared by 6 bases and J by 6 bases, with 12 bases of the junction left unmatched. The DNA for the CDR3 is TGTGCCAGCAGCCAAGCTTACGGGACTAGGTCCGGGGAGCTGTTTTTT. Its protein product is CASSQAYGTRSGELFF.

The CDR3 coding sequence is TGTGCCAGCAGCGGAGAGGGACTAGCGGGAACCAAAGAGACCCAGTACTTC. Translation: CASSGEGLAGTKETQYF. The V call is TRBV7-2, the J call TRBJ2-5; TRBD2 aligns across 13 bases. The CDR3 length is 17 residues. J lost 3 bases, V lost 5 bases, and 9 bases had no gene match. Germline-derived CDR1 and CDR2 are SGHTA and FQGNSA.

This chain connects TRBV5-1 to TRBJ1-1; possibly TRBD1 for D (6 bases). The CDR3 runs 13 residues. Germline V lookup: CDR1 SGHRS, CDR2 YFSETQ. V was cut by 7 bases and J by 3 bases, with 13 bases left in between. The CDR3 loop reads CASGGARYTEAFF. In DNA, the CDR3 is TGCGCCAGCGGGGGGGCGAGATACACTGAAGCTTTCTTT.

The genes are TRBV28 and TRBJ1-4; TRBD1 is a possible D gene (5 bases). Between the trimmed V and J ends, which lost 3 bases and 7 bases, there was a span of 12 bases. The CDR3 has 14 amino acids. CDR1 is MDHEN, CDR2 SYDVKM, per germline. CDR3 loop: CASSLNRTPEKLFF. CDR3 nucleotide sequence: TGTGCCAGCAGTTTGAACAGGACCCCTGAAAAACTGTTTTTT. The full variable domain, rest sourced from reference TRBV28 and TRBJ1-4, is DVKVTQSSRYLVKRTGEKVFLECVQDMDHENMFWYRQDPGLGLRLIYFSYDVKMKEKGDIPEGYSVSREKKERFSLILESASTNQTSMYLCASSLNRTPEKLFFGSGTQLSVL.

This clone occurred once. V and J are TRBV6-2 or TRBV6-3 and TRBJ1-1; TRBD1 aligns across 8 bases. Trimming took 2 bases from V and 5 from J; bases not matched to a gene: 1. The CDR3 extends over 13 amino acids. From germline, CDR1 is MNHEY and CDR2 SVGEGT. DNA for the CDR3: TGTGCCAGCAGTTACCGGACAGGGACTGAAGCTTTCTTT. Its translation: CASSYRTGTEAFF.

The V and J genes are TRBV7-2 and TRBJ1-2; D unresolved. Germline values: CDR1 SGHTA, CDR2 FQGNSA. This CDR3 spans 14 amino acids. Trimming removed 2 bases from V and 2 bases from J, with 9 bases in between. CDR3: CASSLLRQNYGYTF. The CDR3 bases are TGTGCCAGCAGCTTATTGCGGCAGAACTATGGCTACACCTTC. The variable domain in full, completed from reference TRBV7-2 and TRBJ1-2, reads GAGVSQSPSNKVTEKGKDVELRCDPISGHTALYWYRQSLGQGLEFLIYFQGNSAPDKSGLPSDRFSAERTGGSVSTLTIQRTQQEDSAVYLCASSLLRQNYGYTFGSGTRLTVV.

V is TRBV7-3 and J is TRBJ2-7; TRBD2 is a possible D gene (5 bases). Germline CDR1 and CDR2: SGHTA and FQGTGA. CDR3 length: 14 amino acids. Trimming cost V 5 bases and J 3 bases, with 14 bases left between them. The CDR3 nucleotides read TGTGCCAGCAGCCGTGGAGAGGGCCGCTACGAGCAGTACTTC. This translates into CASSRGEGRYEQYF.

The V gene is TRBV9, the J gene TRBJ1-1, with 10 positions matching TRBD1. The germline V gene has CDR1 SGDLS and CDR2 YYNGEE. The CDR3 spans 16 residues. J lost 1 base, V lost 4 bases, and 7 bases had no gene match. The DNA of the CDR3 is TGTGCCAGCAGCCCCCGACAGGGGGCGAGGAACACTGAAGCTTTCTTT. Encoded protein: CASSPRQGARNTEAFF.